This T cell receptor beta chain is drawn from a study of radiotherapy plus CTLA-4 blockade in lung cancer. Looking at the study overall: Disease control was achieved by approximately 32% of patients, and objective responses by less than 20%. Study-level results: Reports state that early shifts in blood T cell clones, with interferon-beta, best predicted response. Following radiotherapy plus ipilimumab, tumor-derived TCR clones expanded in the blood.

Chemo-refractory metastatic non-small-cell lung cancer patients were treated with focal radiation plus CTLA-4 blockade with ipilimumab. Assay used: immunoSEQ multiplex PCR; TCRdb lists only in-frame clones, some missing. The data show over 60,000 clones, with around 86% seen just once and 0.85% to 0.95% held by the top ten. The ends lost 10 bases at V and 4 bases at J; junction bases unmatched: 10. This CDR3 has 14 amino acids. Germline-derived CDR1 and CDR2 are MDHEN and SYDVKM. As for this clone: The antigen is not known.

The TCR was taken from a human donor with non-small cell lung cancer who had stable disease on radiotherapy plus ipilimumab. Sequencing used peripheral blood, obtained from a patient treated with radiotherapy plus ipilimumab. The chain uses TRBV28 and TRBJ2-5; 9 nucleotides align to TRBD1. In nucleotides, the CDR3 is TGTGCCACCGGACAGGGGAGAGATCGAGAGACCCAGTACTTC. It codes for CATGQGRDRETQYF.